The T cell receptor beta chain under discussion was sequenced for a study of T cell responses to AZD1222 COVID-19 vaccine. The overall study: Investigators merged groups given second doses at roughly 4 or roughly 12 weeks.

Assay: immunoSEQ multiplex PCR; the TCRdb copy retains only in-frame clones and omits some. The sample has about 150,000 clones, approximately 90% seen once; the top ten hold around 5.5%. V lost 5 bases and J 0 bases, leaving 7 bases between the germline ends. Germline loops: CDR1 MGHRA, CDR2 YSYEKL. The CDR3 loop spans 13 amino acids. The receptor was derived from an adult in good health. The chain recombines TRBV4-1 with TRBJ1-1, with a possible D match to TRBD1 (5 bases). Specimen: peripheral blood, collected on day 0 of AZD1222 vaccination. The CDR3 nucleotides read TGCGCCAGCAGCAAACAGGTGAACACTGAAGCTTTCTTT. This encodes CASSKQVNTEAFF.